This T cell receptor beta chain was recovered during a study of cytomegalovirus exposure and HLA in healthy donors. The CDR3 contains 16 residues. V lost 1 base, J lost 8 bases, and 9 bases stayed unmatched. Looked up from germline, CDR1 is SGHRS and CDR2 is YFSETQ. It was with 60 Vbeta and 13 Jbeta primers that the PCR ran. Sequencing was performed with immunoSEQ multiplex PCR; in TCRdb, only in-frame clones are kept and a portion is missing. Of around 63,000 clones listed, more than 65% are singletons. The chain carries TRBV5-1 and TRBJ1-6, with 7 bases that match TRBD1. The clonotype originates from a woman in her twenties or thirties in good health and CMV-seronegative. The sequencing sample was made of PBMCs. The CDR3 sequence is CASSLRAGGNDSPLHF. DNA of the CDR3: TGCGCCAGCAGCTTGAGGGCAGGGGGAAATGATTCACCCCTCCACTTT.